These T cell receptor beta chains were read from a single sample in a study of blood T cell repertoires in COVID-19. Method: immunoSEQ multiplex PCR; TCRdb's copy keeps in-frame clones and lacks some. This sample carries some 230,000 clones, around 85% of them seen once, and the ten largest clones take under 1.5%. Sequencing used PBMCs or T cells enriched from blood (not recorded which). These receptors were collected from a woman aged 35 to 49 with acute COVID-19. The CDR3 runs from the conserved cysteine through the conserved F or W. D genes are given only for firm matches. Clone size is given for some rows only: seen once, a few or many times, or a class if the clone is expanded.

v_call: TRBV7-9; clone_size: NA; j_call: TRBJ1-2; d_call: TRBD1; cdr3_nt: TGTGCCAGCAGCTCCGGGACAGGGGTTGAGGGCTACACCTTC; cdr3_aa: CASSSGTGVEGYTF
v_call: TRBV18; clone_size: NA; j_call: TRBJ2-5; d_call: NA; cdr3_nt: TGTGCCAGCTCACCATATTGGGAGGAGACCCAGTACTTC; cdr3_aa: CASSPYWEETQYF
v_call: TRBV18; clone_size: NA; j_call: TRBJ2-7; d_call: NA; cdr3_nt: TGTGCCAGCTCACCATCCAGTAACTACGAGCAGTACTTC; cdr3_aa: CASSPSSNYEQYF
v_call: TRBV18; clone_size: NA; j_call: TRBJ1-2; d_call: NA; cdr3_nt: TGTGCCAGCTCACCACCCCCGGTGGGAGGAGACTATGGCTACACCTTC; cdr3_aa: CASSPPPVGGDYGYTF
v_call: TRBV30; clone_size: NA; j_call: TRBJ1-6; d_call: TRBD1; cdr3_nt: TGTGCCTGGAGTGACAACAGGGGCCGGGTTAGCTCCTATAATTCACCCCTCCACTTT; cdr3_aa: CAWSDNRGRVSSYNSPLHF
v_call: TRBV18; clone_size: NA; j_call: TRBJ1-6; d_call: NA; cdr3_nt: TGTGCCAGCTCCCCGAGAGGAGGGGATAATTCACCCCTCCACTTT; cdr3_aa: CASSPRGGDNSPLHF
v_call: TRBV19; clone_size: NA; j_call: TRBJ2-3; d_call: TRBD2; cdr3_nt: TGTGCCAGTCAATCGCGGGAGGGCACAGATACGCAGTATTTT; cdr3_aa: CASQSREGTDTQYF
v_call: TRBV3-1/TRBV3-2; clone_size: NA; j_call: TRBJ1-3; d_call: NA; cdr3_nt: TGTGCCAGCAGTCCTACCCGGACTATAGGAAACACCATATATTTT; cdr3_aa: CASSPTRTIGNTIYF
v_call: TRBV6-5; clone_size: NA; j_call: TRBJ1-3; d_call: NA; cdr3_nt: TGTGCCAGCAGCCTACAGGGAGTAACTGGAAACACCATATATTTT; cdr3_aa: CASSLQGVTGNTIYF
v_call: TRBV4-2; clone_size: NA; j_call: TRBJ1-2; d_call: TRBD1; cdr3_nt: TGTGCCAGCAGCCAAGAGGGGGTTGGGTCAAACAGGGGGCCTGGCTACACCTTC; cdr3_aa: CASSQEGVGSNRGPGYTF
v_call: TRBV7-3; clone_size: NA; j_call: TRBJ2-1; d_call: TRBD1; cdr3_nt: TGTGCCAGCAGCCCCGACAGGGGCGGTGAGCAGTTCTTC; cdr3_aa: CASSPDRGGEQFF
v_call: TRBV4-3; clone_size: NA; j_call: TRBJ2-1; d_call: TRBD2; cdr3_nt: TGCGCCAGCAGCAAAATAGCGGGGGGGCCGAGGAATGAGCAGTTCTTC; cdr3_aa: CASSKIAGGPRNEQFF
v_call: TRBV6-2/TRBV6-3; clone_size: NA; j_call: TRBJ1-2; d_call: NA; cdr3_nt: TGTGCCAGCAGTTACGTTCGAGGGTATGGCTACACCTTC; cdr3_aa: CASSYVRGYGYTF
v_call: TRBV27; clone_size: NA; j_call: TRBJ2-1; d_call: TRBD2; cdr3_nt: TGTGCCAGCAAGCTAGCGGGGGGGGATGAGCAGTTCTTC; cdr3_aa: CASKLAGGDEQFF
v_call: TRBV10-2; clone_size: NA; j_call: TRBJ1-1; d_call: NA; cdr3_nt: TGCGCCAGCAGGAAAGGGGAGGACACTGAAGCTTTCTTT; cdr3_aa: CASRKGEDTEAFF
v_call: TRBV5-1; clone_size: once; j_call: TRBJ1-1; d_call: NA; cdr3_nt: TGCGCCAGCAGCTTGGTCGGTTACACTGAAGCTTTCTTT; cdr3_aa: CASSLVGYTEAFF
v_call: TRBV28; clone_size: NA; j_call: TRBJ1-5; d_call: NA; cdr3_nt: TGTGCCAGCAGTACCGCGGGTAGGAACAATCAGCCCCAGCATTTT; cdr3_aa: CASSTAGRNNQPQHF
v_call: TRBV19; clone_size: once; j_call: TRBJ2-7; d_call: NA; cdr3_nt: TGTGCCAGTAGTATTCCGGGAGTCCCCTACGAGCAGTACTTC; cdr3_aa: CASSIPGVPYEQYF
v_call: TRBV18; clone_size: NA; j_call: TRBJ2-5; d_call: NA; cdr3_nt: TGTGCCAGCTCACTTGGTTGGAGCCAAGAGACCCAGTACTTC; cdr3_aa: CASSLGWSQETQYF
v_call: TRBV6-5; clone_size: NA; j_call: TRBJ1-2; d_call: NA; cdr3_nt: TGTGCCAGCAGTTTTGGTCGAGGGCTGGACGGCTACACCTTC; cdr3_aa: CASSFGRGLDGYTF
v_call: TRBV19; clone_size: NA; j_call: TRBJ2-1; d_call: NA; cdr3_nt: TGTGCCAGTACCCCAAGGGGGTTCTGGAATGAGCAGTTCTTC; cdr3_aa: CASTPRGFWNEQFF
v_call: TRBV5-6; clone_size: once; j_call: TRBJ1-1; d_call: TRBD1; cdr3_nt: TGTGCCAGCAGCTTGGGACAGGGCCTTGAAGCTTTCTTT; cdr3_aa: CASSLGQGLEAFF
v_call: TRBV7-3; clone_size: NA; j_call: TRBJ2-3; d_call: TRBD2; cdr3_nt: TGTGCCAGCAGCCCCGAGGGGGGCGGGAGGATCCGGACCACGCAGTATTTT; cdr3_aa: CASSPEGGGRIRTTQYF
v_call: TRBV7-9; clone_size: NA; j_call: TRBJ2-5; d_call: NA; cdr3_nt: TGTGCCAGCAGCCGGGGATCTCAAGAGACCCAGTACTTC; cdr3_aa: CASSRGSQETQYF
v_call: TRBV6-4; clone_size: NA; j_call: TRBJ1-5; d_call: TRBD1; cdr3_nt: TGTGCCAGCAGTGACCCGGGGACAGAAGCCCGCAGTAGCAATCAGCCCCAGCATTTT; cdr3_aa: CASSDPGTEARSSNQPQHF
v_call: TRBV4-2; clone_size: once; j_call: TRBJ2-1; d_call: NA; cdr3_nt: TGTGCCAGCAGCCAAGATACTGTTTCGAATGAGCAGTTCTTC; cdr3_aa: CASSQDTVSNEQFF
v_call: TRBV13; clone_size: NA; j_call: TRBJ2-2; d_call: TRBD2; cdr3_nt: TGTGCCAGCAGCTCCTCCAGGGGACTAGCGGGAGGGCCGAAGACCGGGGAGCTGTTTTTT; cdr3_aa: CASSSSRGLAGGPKTGELFF
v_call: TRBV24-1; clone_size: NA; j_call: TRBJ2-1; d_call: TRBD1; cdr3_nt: TGTGCCACCAGTGACCCGACAGGGCAGTCCTACAATGAGCAGTTCTTC; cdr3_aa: CATSDPTGQSYNEQFF
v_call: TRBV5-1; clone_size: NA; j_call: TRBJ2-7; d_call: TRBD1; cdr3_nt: TGCGCCAGCGGTTCGGACAGGGGAGCCTACGAGCAGTACTTC; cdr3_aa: CASGSDRGAYEQYF
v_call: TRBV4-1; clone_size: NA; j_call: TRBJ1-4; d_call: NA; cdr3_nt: TGCGCCAGCAGCCAGCGACAGAATGAAAAACTGTTTTTT; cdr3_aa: CASSQRQNEKLFF
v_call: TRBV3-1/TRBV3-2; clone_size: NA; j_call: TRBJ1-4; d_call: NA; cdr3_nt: TGTGCCAGCAGCTTGAGGAGGGGAGGGGAAAAACTGTTTTTT; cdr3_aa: CASSLRRGGEKLFF